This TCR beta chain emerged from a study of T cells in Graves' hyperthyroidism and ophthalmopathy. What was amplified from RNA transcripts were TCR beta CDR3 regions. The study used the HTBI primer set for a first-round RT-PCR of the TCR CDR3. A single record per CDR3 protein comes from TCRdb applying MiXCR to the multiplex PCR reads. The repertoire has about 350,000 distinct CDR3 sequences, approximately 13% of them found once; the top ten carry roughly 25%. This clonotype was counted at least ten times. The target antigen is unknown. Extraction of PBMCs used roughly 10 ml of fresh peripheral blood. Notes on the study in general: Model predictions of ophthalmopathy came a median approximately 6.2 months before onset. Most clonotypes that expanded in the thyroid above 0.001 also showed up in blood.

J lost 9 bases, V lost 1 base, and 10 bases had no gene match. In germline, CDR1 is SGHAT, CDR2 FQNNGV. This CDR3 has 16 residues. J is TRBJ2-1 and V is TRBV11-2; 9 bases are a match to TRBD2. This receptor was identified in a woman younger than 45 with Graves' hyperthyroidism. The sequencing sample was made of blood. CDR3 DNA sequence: TGTGCCAGCAGCTTAGTTTGGCGGGAGGGCCTTAGTGAGCAGTTCTTC. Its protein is CASSLVWREGLSEQFF.